Presented here are 32 T cell receptor beta chains from one specimen sequenced in a study of T cells in Graves' hyperthyroidism and ophthalmopathy. The investigators amplified TCR beta CDR3 regions from RNA transcripts. The HTBI primer set served for first-round RT-PCR of the TCR CDR3. TCRdb re-called the multiplex PCR reads through MiXCR, storing one row per CDR3 protein. Among 530,000 or so distinct CDR3 sequences listed, more than 15% were seen once. The sequencing sample was made of blood. The receptors originated from a woman younger than 35 with Graves' ophthalmopathy.

This clonotype has more than one count but fewer than ten. J is TRBJ2-7 and V is TRBV20-1; perhaps TRBD2 as D (6 bases). Per germline, CDR1 DFQATT and CDR2 SNEGSKA (reference sequence). The ends were cut back, 6 bases at V and 0 bases at J, with 21 bases in the middle. This CDR3 is built from 16 residues. In nucleotides, the CDR3 is TGCAGTGCCGGGACGTTAACTTGGGGGGACTCCTACGAGCAGTACTTC. Amino acids: CSAGTLTWGDSYEQYF.

This clonotype has just a few counts. V gene TRBV6-1 combines with J gene TRBJ2-7, with TRBD2 as a possible D gene (6 bases). Germline V gene lookup returns CDR1 MNHNS and CDR2 SASEGT. V lost 5 bases and J 5 bases, leaving 10 bases between the germline ends. The CDR3 sequence is 12 residues long. In nucleotides, the CDR3 is TGTGCCAGCAGTTCACCTAGCGACGAGCAGTACTTC. Its translation: CASSSPSDEQYF.

At least ten counts were recorded for this clonotype. The chain uses TRBV7-3 and TRBJ2-1, with no clear D. This CDR3 has 16 amino acids. Germline lookup yields CDR1 SGHTA and CDR2 FQGTGA. V was trimmed by 2 bases and J by 0 bases, leaving 11 bases between them. The DNA of the CDR3 is TGTGCCAGCAGCTTATCAGGCCCGAGCTCCTACAATGAGCAGTTCTTC. Its protein product is CASSLSGPSSYNEQFF.

Worth noting for this clonotype: One junction end does not reproduce the germline sequence, and a read error may be involved. V gene TRBV2 combines with J gene TRBJ1-4, with TRBD1 matching 8 bases. CDR1 SNHLY and CDR2 FYNNEI come from the germline V gene. The CDR3 covers 15 residues. As DNA, the CDR3 is TGTACCAGCATACCCAAGGACAGGGTATTCGGGAAACTGTTTTTT. Protein product: CTSIPKDRVFGKLFF.

Points on this clonotype: A much larger clone differs by one base, so this may be a read error. The CDR3 nucleotides read TGCGCCAGCAGCCCACCTAGCGGGGGGTTGGATGAGCAGTCCTTC. Translated: CASSPPSGGLDEQSF. This rearrangement joins TRBV5-1 to TRBJ2-1; 11 nucleotides match TRBD2. This CDR3 contains 15 residues. Germline V CDR1 and CDR2: SGHRS, YFSETQ.

This clonotype was observed at least ten times. The chain combines TRBV6-5 with TRBJ1-1, with D perhaps matching TRBD1 (6 bases). Trimming pared 2 bases from V and 6 bases from J, leaving 13 bases between. Germline CDR1 is MNHEY and CDR2 is SVGAGI. There are 14 residues in the CDR3. CDR3 in amino acids: CASSYRGAGAEAFF. The CDR3 DNA sequence: TGTGCCAGCAGTTACAGGGGGGCCGGCGCTGAAGCTTTCTTT.

This clonotype was detected only a few times. The chain has TRBV6-1 and TRBJ1-1; D call uncertain. The CDR3 loop spans 15 amino acids. Looked up from germline, CDR1 is MNHNS and CDR2 is SASEGT. V was cut by 5 bases and J by 4 bases, with 17 bases left in between. The CDR3 reads CASSLMGQVGTEAFF. The CDR3 DNA reads as TGTGCCAGCAGTTTAATGGGCCAGGTGGGCACTGAAGCTTTCTTT.

The V call is TRBV30, the J call TRBJ1-2; tentative D call: TRBD1 (5 bases). The germline V and J ends were trimmed by 5 bases and 6 bases, with 13 bases remaining between them. This CDR3 has 12 residues. The germline V gene has CDR1 GTSNPN and CDR2 SVGIG (reference sequence). The CDR3 nucleotides are TGTGCCTGGGGCAGGGTTTTGGATGGCTACACCTTC. Its translation: CAWGRVLDGYTF.

In its sample, this clonotype was seen many times. This chain uses TRBV30 with TRBJ1-1; D not certain. Germline-derived CDR1 and CDR2 are GTSNPN and SVGIG (reference sequence). The V gene lost 0 bases and the J gene lost 0 bases, with 11 bases spanning the gap. The CDR3 runs to 15 residues. CDR3 protein: CAWSVNQLMNTEAFF. Here the CDR3 DNA reads TGTGCCTGGAGTGTAAATCAGCTGATGAACACTGAAGCTTTCTTT.

This clonotype has at least ten counts. The chain combines TRBV29-1 with TRBJ2-7; D unresolved. The CDR3 totals 15 residues. The germline V gene has CDR1 SQVTM and CDR2 ANQGSEA. The V gene lost 2 bases and the J gene lost 1 base, with 15 bases spanning the gap. For the CDR3, the DNA is TGCAGCGTTGAAAGGTCCGGGTTAGAGTCCTACGAGCAGTACTTC. Its protein is CSVERSGLESYEQYF.

The genes are TRBV27 and TRBJ2-2; D is possibly TRBD2 (5 bases). This CDR3 contains 12 residues. V lost 3 bases, J lost 7 bases, and 6 bases lay in between. Germline-derived CDR1 and CDR2 are MNHEY and SMNVEV (reference sequence). CDR3 amino acids: CASSFEGGELFF. In DNA form, the CDR3 reads TGTGCCAGCAGTTTTGAGGGCGGGGAGCTGTTTTTT.

This clonotype was seen ten or more times. J is TRBJ1-2 and V is TRBV7-2, with D possibly being TRBD1 (5 bases). Germline lookup yields CDR1 SGHTA and CDR2 FQGNSA. CDR3 length: 14 residues. Trimming took off 0 bases at V and 3 bases at J, with 8 bases between the two ends. The CDR3 nucleotides are TGTGCCAGCAGCTTAGCCGGCAGGGACTATGGCTACACCTTC. Amino acid sequence: CASSLAGRDYGYTF.

This rearrangement joins TRBV14 to TRBJ2-1, with 8 bases identical to TRBD2. Germline values: CDR1 SGHDN, CDR2 FVKESK. V gave up 0 bases and J gave up 0 bases; unmatched junction bases: 7. The CDR3 spans 18 residues. The CDR3 region has the DNA TGTGCCAGCAGCCAAGATGATGAGCGGGGGTTCTCCTACAATGAGCAGTTCTTC. As protein: CASSQDDERGFSYNEQFF.

J is TRBJ2-7 and V is TRBV4-2, with 7 bases lining up with TRBD1. Germline V gives CDR1 LGHNA, CDR2 YNFKEQ. The J segment lost 2 bases and the V segment lost 0 bases, leaving 13 bases of the junction unmatched. This CDR3 spans 18 amino acids. This CDR3 is CASSQDRQGDPLAYEQYF. The CDR3 DNA is TGTGCCAGCAGCCAAGATAGACAGGGAGATCCCCTCGCCTACGAGCAGTACTTC.

Note on this clonotype: The germline gene is not matched at one end of the junction; a read error may be the cause. This chain links TRBV10-1 with TRBJ2-7; D not certain. In germline, CDR1 is WNHNN, CDR2 SYGVQD (reference sequence). The CDR3 runs 18 residues. CDR3 sequence (DNA): TGCGCCAGGCGATGGACGAGAGAGACCTTCCACCCCCTTTACGGGCAGTACTTC. Translation gives CARRWTRETFHPLYGQYF.

The chain recombines TRBV29-1 with TRBJ1-5; D call uncertain. CDR1 SQVTM and CDR2 ANQGSEA come from the germline V gene. This CDR3 has 13 residues. The V gene lost 6 bases and the J gene lost 2 bases, with 11 bases spanning the gap. Written as DNA, the CDR3 is TGCAGCGTAACTAGGAGGGGCAATCAGCCCCAGCATTTT. Translated, it gives CSVTRRGNQPQHF.

This clonotype was detected ten times or more. The V call is TRBV7-8, the J call TRBJ2-2, with 8 bases lining up with TRBD2. V was pared by 5 bases and J by 5 bases, with 10 bases of the junction left unmatched. The CDR3 runs 16 residues. Germline V CDR1 and CDR2: SGHVS, FQNEAQ. CDR3: CASSPGALAGTGELFF. CDR3 DNA: TGTGCCAGCAGCCCAGGCGCCCTAGCGGGTACCGGGGAGCTGTTTTTT.

Ten or more counts support this clonotype. The chain is built from TRBV27 and TRBJ2-1; 7 nucleotides match TRBD1. Germline CDR1 MNHEY, CDR2 SMNVEV (reference sequence). V was clipped by 9 bases and J by 6 bases; unmatched bases: 8. This CDR3 has 13 residues. The CDR3 spells CASRTDRINEQFF. The CDR3 DNA is TGTGCCAGTAGGACGGACAGGATCAATGAGCAGTTCTTC.

This clonotype was observed many times. The chain carries TRBV28 and TRBJ2-2, with TRBD2 matching 10 bases. This CDR3 spans 17 amino acids. Trimming took 7 bases from V and 1 from J; bases not matched to a gene: 9. Germline-derived CDR1 and CDR2 are MDHEN and SYDVKM. DNA for the CDR3: TGTGCCAGCACCGGCCACGGACTAGCGGTGAACACCGGGGAGCTGTTTTTT. As protein: CASTGHGLAVNTGELFF.

V usage is TRBV6-1 and J usage is TRBJ2-7; TRBD1 matches 7 bases. CDR1 is MNHNS and CDR2 is SASEGT in the germline V gene. Unmatched junction bases numbered 8, after V lost 5 bases and J lost 1 base. The CDR3 contains 15 residues. The CDR3 loop is CASSIAGTASYEQYF. CDR3 sequence (DNA): TGTGCCAGCAGTATAGCAGGGACAGCTTCCTACGAGCAGTACTTC.

This clonotype was counted ten times or more. The chain uses TRBV7-2 and TRBJ2-3; D is perhaps TRBD1 or TRBD2 (6 bases each). Germline CDR1 reads SGHTA; CDR2 reads FQGNSA. CDR3 length: 15 amino acids. The ends were cut back, 1 base at V and 7 bases at J, with 15 bases in the middle. DNA for the CDR3: TGTGCCAGCAGCTTAGAGAGGGGGAGGAGGAATACGCAGTATTTT. Protein: CASSLERGRRNTQYF. Complete variable domain (other parts from reference TRBV7-2 and TRBJ2-3): GAGVSQSPSNKVTEKGKDVELRCDPISGHTALYWYRQSLGQGLEFLIYFQGNSAPDKSGLPSDRFSAERTGGSVSTLTIQRTQQEDSAVYLCASSLERGRRNTQYFGPGTRLTVL.

In its sample, this clonotype was seen a few times. The chain joins TRBV20-1 to TRBJ2-2; maybe TRBD2 (5 bases). Germline CDR1 is DFQATT and CDR2 is SNEGSKA (reference sequence). The CDR3 length is 13 residues. V was pared by 3 bases and J by 4 bases, with 9 bases between. Here the CDR3 reads CSARRESTGELFF. CDR3 sequence (DNA): TGCAGTGCTAGGAGGGAGTCCACCGGGGAGCTGTTTTTT.

The V call is TRBV19, the J call TRBJ2-4, with 13 bases aligning to TRBD2. The CDR3 runs to 18 residues. Germline values: CDR1 LNHDA, CDR2 SQIVND (reference sequence). J gave up 9 bases and V 4 bases, and 15 bases lay outside the gene matches. The CDR3 region is CASSSIWTSGSFSCIQYF. Written as DNA, the CDR3 is TGTGCCAGTAGTAGCATCTGGACTAGCGGGAGTTTTTCGTGCATTCAGTACTTC.

This clonotype turned up a few times. This chain uses TRBV7-2 with TRBJ1-4, with 9 bases identical to TRBD1. Germline V gene lookup returns CDR1 SGHTA and CDR2 FQGNSA. J was trimmed by 8 bases and V by 5 bases; bases with no gene match: 9. CDR3 length: 15 amino acids. This chain's CDR3 is CASSRGFGQGEKLFF. CDR3 DNA: TGTGCCAGCAGCCGAGGGTTTGGACAGGGGGAAAAACTGTTTTTT.

This clonotype appeared many times. The rearrangement uses TRBV9 and TRBJ1-2; 7 positions agree with TRBD1. Trimming removed 3 bases from V and 6 bases from J; junction bases left unmatched: 8. The CDR3 runs 14 residues. In germline, CDR1 is SGDLS, CDR2 YYNGEE. In DNA form, the CDR3 reads TGTGCCAGCAGCGCTAACCCGGGACAGCATGGCTACACCTTC. Its protein is CASSANPGQHGYTF.

This clonotype was found a few times. V usage is TRBV11-2 and J usage is TRBJ2-6; D may be TRBD1 (5 bases). CDR1 and CDR2 (germline): SGHAT, FQNNGV. The V and J ends lost 5 bases and 2 bases respectively, with 10 bases between them. This CDR3 has 15 amino acids. CDR3 sequence: CASSTRVTGANVLTF. In nucleotides, the CDR3 is TGTGCCAGCAGCACCAGGGTCACTGGGGCCAACGTCCTGACTTTC.

The chain couples TRBV7-2 to TRBJ1-6; 8 bases agree with TRBD1. The CDR3 has 14 residues. Trimming removed 4 bases from V and 10 bases from J; junction bases left unmatched: 6. In germline, CDR1 is SGHTA, CDR2 FQGNSA. The CDR3 reads CASSSQGARSPLHF. The CDR3 coding sequence is TGTGCCAGCAGCTCGCAGGGGGCAAGGTCACCCCTCCACTTT. Variable domain in full (rest from reference TRBV7-2 and TRBJ1-6): GAGVSQSPSNKVTEKGKDVELRCDPISGHTALYWYRQSLGQGLEFLIYFQGNSAPDKSGLPSDRFSAERTGGSVSTLTIQRTQQEDSAVYLCASSSQGARSPLHFGNGTRLTVT.

Many counts were recorded for this clonotype. J is TRBJ2-7 and V is TRBV7-9, with 9 bases that match TRBD1. The CDR3 length is 15 residues. Germline CDR1 reads SEHNR; CDR2 reads FQNEAQ (reference sequence). V lost 5 bases to trimming and J lost 4 bases; unmatched junction nucleotides: 9. In DNA form, the CDR3 reads TGTGCCAGCAGCGACTTACAGGGGGCTATTTACGAGCAGTACTTC. Translating it yields CASSDLQGAIYEQYF.

This clonotype came up many times. CDR3 sequence (DNA): TGTGCCTGGGCTAGCGGGGGCCTTAACACCGGGGAGCTGTTTTTT. This gives the protein CAWASGGLNTGELFF. J is TRBJ2-2 and V is TRBV30; 10 bases fit TRBD2. There are 15 residues in the CDR3. With V trimmed by 5 bases and J by 2 bases, 5 bases remained unmatched. Germline V gives CDR1 GTSNPN, CDR2 SVGIG (reference sequence).

The chain joins TRBV6-1 to TRBJ1-5; 10 nucleotides line up with TRBD1. The CDR3 covers 15 residues. With V trimmed by 7 bases and J by 3 bases, 6 bases remained unmatched. Germline V gives CDR1 MNHNS, CDR2 SASEGT. CDR3 coding DNA: TGTGCCAGCACCAGGGACAGGGGAATCAATCAGCCCCAGCATTTT. Its translation: CASTRDRGINQPQHF.

The CDR3 bases are TGTGCCAGCAGCGTAGGAGGGCAGGGTGCTGAAGCTTTCTTT. Its translation is CASSVGGQGAEAFF. The chain joins TRBV9 to TRBJ1-1, with a weak D call TRBD1 (5 bases). V shed 0 bases and J shed 6 bases, with 12 bases lying between them. The germline gives CDR1 SGDLS, CDR2 YYNGEE. The CDR3 is made up of 14 amino acids.

This sequence joins TRBV9 and TRBJ2-1; D unresolved. The CDR3 has 12 residues. Trimming stripped 2 bases from V and 4 bases from J, with 4 bases between. Per germline, CDR1 SGDLS and CDR2 YYNGEE. The CDR3 DNA is TGTGCCAGCAGCGTGAGATACAATGAGCAGTTCTTC. It translates to CASSVRYNEQFF.